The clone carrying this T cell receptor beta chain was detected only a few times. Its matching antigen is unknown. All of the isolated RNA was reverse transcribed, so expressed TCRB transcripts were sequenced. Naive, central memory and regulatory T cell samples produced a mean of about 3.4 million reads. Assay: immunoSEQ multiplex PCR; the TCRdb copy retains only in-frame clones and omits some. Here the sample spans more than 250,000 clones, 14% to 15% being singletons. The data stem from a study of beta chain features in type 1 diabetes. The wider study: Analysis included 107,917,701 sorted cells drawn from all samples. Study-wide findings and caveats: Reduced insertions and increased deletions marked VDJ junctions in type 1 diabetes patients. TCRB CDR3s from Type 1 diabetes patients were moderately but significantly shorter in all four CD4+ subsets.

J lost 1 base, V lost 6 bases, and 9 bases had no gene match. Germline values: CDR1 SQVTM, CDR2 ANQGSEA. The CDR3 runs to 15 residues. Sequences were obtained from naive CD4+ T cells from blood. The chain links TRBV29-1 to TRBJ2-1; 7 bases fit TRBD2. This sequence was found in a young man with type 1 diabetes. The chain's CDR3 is CSVSTPAGSYNEQFF. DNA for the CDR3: TGCAGCGTATCAACTCCAGCGGGGTCCTACAATGAGCAGTTCTTC.